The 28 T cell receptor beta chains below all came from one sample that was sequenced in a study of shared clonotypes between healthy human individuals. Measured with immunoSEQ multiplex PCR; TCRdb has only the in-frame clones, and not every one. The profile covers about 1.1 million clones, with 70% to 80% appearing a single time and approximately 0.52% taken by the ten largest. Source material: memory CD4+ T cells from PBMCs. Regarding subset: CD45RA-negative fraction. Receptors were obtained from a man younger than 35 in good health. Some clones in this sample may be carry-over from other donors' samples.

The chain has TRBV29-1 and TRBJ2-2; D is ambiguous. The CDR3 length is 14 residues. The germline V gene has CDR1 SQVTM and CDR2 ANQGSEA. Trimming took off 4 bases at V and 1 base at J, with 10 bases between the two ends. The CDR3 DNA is TGCAGCGTTGGGGTCACCCGGAACACCGGGGAGCTGTTTTTT. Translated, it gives CSVGVTRNTGELFF.

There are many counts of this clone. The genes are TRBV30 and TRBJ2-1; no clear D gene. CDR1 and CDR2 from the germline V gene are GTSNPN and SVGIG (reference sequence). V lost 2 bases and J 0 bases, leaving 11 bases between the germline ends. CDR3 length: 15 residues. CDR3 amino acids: CAWSLHLSSYNEQFF. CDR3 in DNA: TGTGCCTGGAGTTTACACCTGAGCTCCTACAATGAGCAGTTCTTC. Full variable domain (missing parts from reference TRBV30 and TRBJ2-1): SQTIHQWPATLVQPVGSPLSLECTVEGTSNPNLYWYRQAAGRGLQLLFYSVGIGQISSEVPQNLSASRPQDRQFILSSKKLLLSDSGFYLCAWSLHLSSYNEQFFGPGTRLTVL.

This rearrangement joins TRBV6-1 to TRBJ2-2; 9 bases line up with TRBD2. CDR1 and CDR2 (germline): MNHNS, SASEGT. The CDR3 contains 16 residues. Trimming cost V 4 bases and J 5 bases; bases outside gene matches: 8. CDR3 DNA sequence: TGTGCCAGCAGTGGGTTAGCGGGAGTCGGTACCGGGGAGCTGTTTTTT. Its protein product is CASSGLAGVGTGELFF.

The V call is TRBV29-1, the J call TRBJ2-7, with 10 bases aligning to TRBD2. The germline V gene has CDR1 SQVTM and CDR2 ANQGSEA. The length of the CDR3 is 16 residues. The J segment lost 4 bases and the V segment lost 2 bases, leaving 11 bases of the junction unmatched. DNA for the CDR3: TGCAGCGTTGAAAATGGGGGGACTAGCGACTTGTACGAGCAGTACTTC. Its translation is CSVENGGTSDLYEQYF.

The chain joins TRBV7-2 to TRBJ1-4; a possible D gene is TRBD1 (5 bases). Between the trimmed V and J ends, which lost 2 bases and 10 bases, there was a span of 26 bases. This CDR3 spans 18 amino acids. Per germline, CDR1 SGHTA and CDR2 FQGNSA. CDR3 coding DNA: TGTGCCAGCAGCTTAAACCCTGCTGAGACAGCGTGGAGGGGAAAACTGTTTTTT. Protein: CASSLNPAETAWRGKLFF.

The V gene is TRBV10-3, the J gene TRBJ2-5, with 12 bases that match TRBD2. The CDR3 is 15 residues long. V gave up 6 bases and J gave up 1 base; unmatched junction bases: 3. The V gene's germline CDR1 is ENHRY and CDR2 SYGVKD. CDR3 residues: CAIRLTSGSQETQYF. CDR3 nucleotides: TGTGCCATCAGGCTGACTAGCGGGAGCCAAGAGACCCAGTACTTC.

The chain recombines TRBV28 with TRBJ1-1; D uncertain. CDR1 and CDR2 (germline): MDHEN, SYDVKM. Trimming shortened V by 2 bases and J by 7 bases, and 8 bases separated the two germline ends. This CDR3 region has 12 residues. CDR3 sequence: CASSLAPNEAFF. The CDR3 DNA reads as TGTGCCAGCAGTTTAGCGCCTAATGAAGCTTTCTTT.

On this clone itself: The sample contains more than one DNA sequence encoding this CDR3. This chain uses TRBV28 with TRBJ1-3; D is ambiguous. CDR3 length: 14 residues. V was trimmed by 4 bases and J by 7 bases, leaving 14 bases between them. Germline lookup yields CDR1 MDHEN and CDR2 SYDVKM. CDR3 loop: CASSSAGSGNTIYF. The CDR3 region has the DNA TGTGCCAGCAGTTCCGCCGGGTCGGGGAACACCATATATTTT.

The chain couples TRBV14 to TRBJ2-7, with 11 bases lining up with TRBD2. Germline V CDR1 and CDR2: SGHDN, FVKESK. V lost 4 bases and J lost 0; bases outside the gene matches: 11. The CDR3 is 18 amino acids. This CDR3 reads CASSPPRPGTSGSYEQYF. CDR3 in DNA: TGTGCCAGCAGCCCCCCCCGCCCCGGGACTAGCGGCTCCTACGAGCAGTACTTC.

CDR3 amino acids: CASSFARTSGKGTQYF. The CDR3 nucleotides are TGTGCCAGCAGTTTCGCCCGGACTAGCGGGAAGGGCACCCAGTACTTC. The J gene is TRBJ2-5, the V gene TRBV28; 12 bases fit TRBD2. Germline CDR1 is MDHEN and CDR2 is SYDVKM. The V gene end was trimmed by 3 bases and the J gene end by 8 bases; junction bases not matched to a gene: 10. There are 16 residues in the CDR3.

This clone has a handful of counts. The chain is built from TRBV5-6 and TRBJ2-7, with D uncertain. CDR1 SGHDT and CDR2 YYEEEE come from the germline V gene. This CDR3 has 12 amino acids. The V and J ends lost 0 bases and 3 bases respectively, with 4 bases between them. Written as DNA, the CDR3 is TGTGCCAGCAGCTTGGGGGTCTACGAGCAGTACTTC. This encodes CASSLGVYEQYF.

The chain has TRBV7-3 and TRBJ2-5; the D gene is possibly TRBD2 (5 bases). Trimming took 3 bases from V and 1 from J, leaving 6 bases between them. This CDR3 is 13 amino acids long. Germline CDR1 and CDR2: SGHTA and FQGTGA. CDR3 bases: TGTGCCAGCAGCTTTAGCGCCCAAGAGACCCAGTACTTC. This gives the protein CASSFSAQETQYF.

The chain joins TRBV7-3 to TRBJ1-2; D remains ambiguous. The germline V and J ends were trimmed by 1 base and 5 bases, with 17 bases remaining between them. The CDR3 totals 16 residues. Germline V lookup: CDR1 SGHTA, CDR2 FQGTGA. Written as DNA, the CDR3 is TGTGCCAGCAGCTTAAACCCCGGCGGACGACTATATGGCTACACCTTC. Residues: CASSLNPGGRLYGYTF.

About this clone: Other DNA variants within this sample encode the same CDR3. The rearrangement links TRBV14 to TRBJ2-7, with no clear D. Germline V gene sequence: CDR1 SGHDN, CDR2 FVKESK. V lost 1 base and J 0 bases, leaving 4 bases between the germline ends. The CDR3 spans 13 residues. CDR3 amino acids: CASSQGNSYEQYF. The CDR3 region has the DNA TGTGCCAGCAGCCAAGGGAACTCCTACGAGCAGTACTTC.

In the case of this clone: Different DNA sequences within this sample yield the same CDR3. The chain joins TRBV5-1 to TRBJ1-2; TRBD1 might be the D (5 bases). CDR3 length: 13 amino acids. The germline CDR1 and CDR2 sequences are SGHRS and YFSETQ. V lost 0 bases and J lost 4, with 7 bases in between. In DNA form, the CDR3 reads TGCGCCAGCAGCTTGGGGGGCACCTATGGCTACACCTTC. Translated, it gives CASSLGGTYGYTF.

In DNA form, the CDR3 reads TGTGCCAGCAGCTTGGGAGCTCGGGACACTGAAGCTTTCTTT. Protein: CASSLGARDTEAFF. The chain is built from TRBV5-4 and TRBJ1-1; D gene unclear. Germline CDR1 is SGHNT and CDR2 is YYREEE (reference sequence). There are 14 residues in the CDR3. V dropped 0 bases and J dropped 3 bases, with 9 bases sitting between them.

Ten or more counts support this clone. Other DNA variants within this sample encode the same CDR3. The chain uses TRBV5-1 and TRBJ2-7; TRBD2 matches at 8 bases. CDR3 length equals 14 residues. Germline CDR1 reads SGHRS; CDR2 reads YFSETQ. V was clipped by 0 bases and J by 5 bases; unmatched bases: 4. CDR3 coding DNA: TGCGCCAGCAGCTTGGGGGCGGGAGGTGACGAGCAGTACTTC. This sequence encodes CASSLGAGGDEQYF.

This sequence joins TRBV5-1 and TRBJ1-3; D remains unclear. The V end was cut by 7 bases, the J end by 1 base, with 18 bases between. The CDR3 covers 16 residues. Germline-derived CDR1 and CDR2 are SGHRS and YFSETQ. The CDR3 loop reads CASSYHHGVSGNTIYF. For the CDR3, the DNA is TGCGCCAGCTCCTATCACCACGGGGTATCTGGAAACACCATATATTTT.

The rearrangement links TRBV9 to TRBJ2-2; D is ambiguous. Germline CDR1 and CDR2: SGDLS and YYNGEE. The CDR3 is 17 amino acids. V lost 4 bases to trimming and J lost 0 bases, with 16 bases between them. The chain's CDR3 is CASSPSKSVTNTGELFF. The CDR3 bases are TGTGCCAGCAGCCCTTCCAAGTCGGTGACGAACACCGGGGAGCTGTTTTTT. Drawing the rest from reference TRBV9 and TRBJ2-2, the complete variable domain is DSGVTQTPKHLITATGQRVTLRCSPRSGDLSVYWYQQSLDQGLQFLIQYYNGEERAKGNILERFSAQQFPDLHSELNLSSLELGDSALYFCASSPSKSVTNTGELFFGEGSRLTVL.

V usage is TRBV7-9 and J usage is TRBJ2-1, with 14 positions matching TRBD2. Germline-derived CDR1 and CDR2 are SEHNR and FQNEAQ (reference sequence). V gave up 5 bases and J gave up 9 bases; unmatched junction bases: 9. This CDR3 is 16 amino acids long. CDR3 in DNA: TGTGCCAGCAGCCAGTTCGGACTAGCGGGAGGTGGTGAGCAGTTCTTC. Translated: CASSQFGLAGGGEQFF.

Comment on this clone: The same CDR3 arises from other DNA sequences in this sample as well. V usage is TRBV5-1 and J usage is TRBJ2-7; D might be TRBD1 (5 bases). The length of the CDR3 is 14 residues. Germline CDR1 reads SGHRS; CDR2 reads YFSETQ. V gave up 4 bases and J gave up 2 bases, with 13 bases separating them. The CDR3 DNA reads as TGCGCCAGCAGCGTAGACAGTATCACCTACGAGCAGTACTTC. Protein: CASSVDSITYEQYF.

Here the CDR3 DNA reads TGTGCCAGCAGTTTAGGGACTAGCGGGCTGGAGACCCAGTACTTC. Its translation is CASSLGTSGLETQYF. The chain is built from TRBV28 and TRBJ2-5, with TRBD2 identical over 12 bases. CDR1 and CDR2 from the germline V gene are MDHEN and SYDVKM. The CDR3 totals 15 residues. V trimming: 2 bases; J trimming: 5 bases; junction bases outside the gene matches: 3. Looking up the rest from reference TRBV28 and TRBJ2-5 gives the full variable domain: DVKVTQSSRYLVKRTGEKVFLECVQDMDHENMFWYRQDPGLGLRLIYFSYDVKMKEKGDIPEGYSVSREKKERFSLILESASTNQTSMYLCASSLGTSGLETQYFGPGTRLLVL.

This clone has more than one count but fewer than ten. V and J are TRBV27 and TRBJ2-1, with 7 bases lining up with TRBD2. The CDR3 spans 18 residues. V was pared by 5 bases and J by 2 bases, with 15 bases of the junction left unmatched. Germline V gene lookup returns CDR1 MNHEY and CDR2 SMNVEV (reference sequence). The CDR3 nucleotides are TGTGCCAGCAGTCATGGGCGTGGGGGAGGGAGCCCCTACAATGAGCAGTTCTTC. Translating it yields CASSHGRGGGSPYNEQFF.

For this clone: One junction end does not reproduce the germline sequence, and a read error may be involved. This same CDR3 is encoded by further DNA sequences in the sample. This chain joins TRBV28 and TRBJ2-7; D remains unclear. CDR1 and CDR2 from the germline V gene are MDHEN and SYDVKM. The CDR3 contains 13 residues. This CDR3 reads CASSLTGPYEQYF. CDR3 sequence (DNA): TGTGCCAGCAGTCTAACCGGGCCCTATGAGCAGTACTTC.

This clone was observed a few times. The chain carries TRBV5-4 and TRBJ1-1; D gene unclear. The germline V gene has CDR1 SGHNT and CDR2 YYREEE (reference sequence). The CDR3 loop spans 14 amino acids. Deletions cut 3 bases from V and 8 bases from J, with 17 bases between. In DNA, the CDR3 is TGTGCCAGCAGCTCCCCTCCTGGAGAGAGGGAAGCTTTCTTT. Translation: CASSSPPGEREAFF.

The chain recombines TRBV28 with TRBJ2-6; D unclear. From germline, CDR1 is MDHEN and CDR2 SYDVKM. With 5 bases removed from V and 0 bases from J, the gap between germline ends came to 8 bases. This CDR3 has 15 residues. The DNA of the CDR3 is TGTGCCAGCAGTCTAGGGAACTCTGGGGCCAACGTCCTGACTTTC. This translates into CASSLGNSGANVLTF.

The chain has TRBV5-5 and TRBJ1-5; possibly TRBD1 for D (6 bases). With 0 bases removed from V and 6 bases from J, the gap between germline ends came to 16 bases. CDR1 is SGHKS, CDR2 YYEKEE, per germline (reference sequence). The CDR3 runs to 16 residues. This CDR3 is CASSLGGRGQGQPQHF. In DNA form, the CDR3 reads TGTGCCAGCAGCTTGGGGGGCCGGGGGCAAGGTCAGCCCCAGCATTTT.

CDR3 protein: CASSGTGNEKLFF. Written as DNA, the CDR3 is TGCGCCAGCAGTGGGACAGGGAATGAAAAACTGTTTTTT. The chain couples TRBV10-1 to TRBJ1-4; 8 bases fit TRBD1. Germline trimming cut 4 bases from V and 5 bases from J; bases unmatched to any gene: 0. Per the germline V gene, CDR1 is WNHNN and CDR2 is SYGVQD (reference sequence). This CDR3 region has 13 residues.